These 19 T cell receptor beta chains were sequenced from one sample in a study of T cell repertoires in cytomegalovirus infection. TCRdb used MiXCR to reprocess the reads, holding one entry per CDR3 protein. The profile shows 150,000 to 200,000 distinct CDR3 sequences, 28% of them singletons. Sequencing was carried out using PBMCs. The receptor source for this set is a human donor in good health (CMV status not recorded). Some clones in this sample may be carry-over from other donors' samples.

This clonotype was observed a few times. The genes are TRBV28 and TRBJ1-5, with D possibly TRBD1 on 6 matching bases. The CDR3 is made up of 14 amino acids. V lost 7 bases and J 1 base, leaving 11 bases between the germline ends. Germline CDR1 and CDR2: MDHEN and SYDVKM. The CDR3 DNA reads as TGTGCCAGCATACAGGGTTTAAGCAATCAGCCCCAGCATTTT. Protein product: CASIQGLSNQPQHF.

This clonotype was counted a few times. In DNA form, the CDR3 reads TGTGCCAGCCGAAGGGGATCCACCTACAATGAGCAGTTCTTC. Amino acid sequence: CASRRGSTYNEQFF. The chain is built from TRBV2 and TRBJ2-1; TRBD1 might be the D (5 bases). Trimming took off 8 bases at V and 2 bases at J, with 13 bases between the two ends. Germline-derived CDR1 and CDR2 are SNHLY and FYNNEI. The CDR3 runs to 14 residues.

The V call is TRBV7-6, the J call TRBJ2-1; tentative D call: TRBD1 (5 bases). The V and J ends lost 8 bases and 4 bases respectively, with 12 bases between them. There are 13 residues in the CDR3. Germline-derived CDR1 and CDR2 are SGHVS and FNYEAQ. The CDR3 sequence: CASLSPGYNEQFF. DNA of the CDR3: TGTGCCAGCTTGAGCCCAGGGTACAATGAGCAGTTCTTC.

CDR3 DNA: TGTGCCATCAGCGGACTTAACTATGGCTACACCTTC. Amino acids: CAISGLNYGYTF. The chain carries TRBV10-3 and TRBJ1-2; D uncertain. This CDR3 region has 12 residues. Trimming removed 6 bases at V and 1 base at J, with 6 bases between. From germline, CDR1 is ENHRY and CDR2 SYGVKD.

The rearrangement uses TRBV2 and TRBJ2-3, with a possible D match to TRBD1 (5 bases). The CDR3 spans 16 residues. Germline lookup yields CDR1 SNHLY and CDR2 FYNNEI. Trimming removed 0 bases from V and 3 bases from J, with 13 bases in between. The CDR3 loop reads CASSEARQGGTDTQYF. In DNA form, the CDR3 reads TGTGCCAGCAGTGAAGCGCGGCAGGGTGGGACAGATACGCAGTATTTT.

In its sample, this clonotype was seen many times. This chain links TRBV6-1 with TRBJ1-1; a weak D match, TRBD1 (6 bases). With 9 bases removed from V and 6 bases from J, the gap between germline ends came to 20 bases. This CDR3 region has 14 residues. Germline V CDR1 and CDR2: MNHNS, SASEGT. DNA of the CDR3: TGTGCCAGTCAAGGGGGAGGGGGGCGTCCTGAAGCTTTCTTT. Encoded protein: CASQGGGGRPEAFF.

This clonotype occurred a few times. This rearrangement joins TRBV5-4 to TRBJ2-2; no clear D. Per the germline V gene, CDR1 is SGHNT and CDR2 is YYREEE (reference sequence). The CDR3 is 15 amino acids. Trimming pared 1 base from V and 2 bases from J, leaving 9 bases between. The CDR3, as DNA: TGTGCCAGCAGCTTGTGGCAGCTCAACACCGGGGAGCTGTTTTTT. This translates into CASSLWQLNTGELFF.

As to this clonotype: This may arise from a read error, as a much more abundant clone is one base away. This sequence joins TRBV7-2 and TRBJ1-1, with D unclear. Per germline, CDR1 SGHTA and CDR2 FQGNSA. CDR3 length: 16 residues. This CDR3 is CDSSLARGGLNTEAFF. CDR3 nucleotide sequence: TGTGACAGCAGCTTAGCGCGTGGAGGGTTGAACACTGAAGCTTTCTTT.

V gene TRBV6-6 combines with J gene TRBJ2-5, with 8 bases identical to TRBD2. The CDR3 is 18 amino acids. CDR1 is MNHNY, CDR2 SVGAGI, per germline (reference sequence). V trimming: 8 bases; J trimming: 1 base; junction bases outside the gene matches: 18. This CDR3 reads CASSRGVERGTIQETQYF. The CDR3 DNA reads TGTGCCAGCTCCAGGGGAGTGGAGCGGGGGACTATCCAAGAGACCCAGTACTTC.

The V call is TRBV12-3 or TRBV12-4, the J call TRBJ1-6; D remains ambiguous. The germline V and J ends were trimmed by 5 bases and 7 bases, with 18 bases remaining between them. The CDR3 spans 16 residues. This CDR3 is CASSLWRAVGNSPLHF. Here the CDR3 DNA reads TGTGCCAGCAGTCTATGGAGAGCGGTAGGGAATTCACCCCTCCACTTT.

V gene TRBV7-9 combines with J gene TRBJ1-1; D unclear. Per germline, CDR1 SEHNR and CDR2 FQNEAQ (reference sequence). V lost 5 bases, J lost 5 bases, and 9 bases lay in between. This CDR3 spans 12 amino acids. Written as DNA, the CDR3 is TGTGCCAGCAGCCCAGCGAGGACTGAAGCTTTCTTT. Amino acids: CASSPARTEAFF.

This clonotype was seen more than once but under ten times. The genes are TRBV7-8 and TRBJ2-5; tentatively, D is TRBD1 (6 bases). V was trimmed by 4 bases and J by 5 bases, leaving 14 bases between them. The germline CDR1 and CDR2 sequences are SGHVS and FQNEAQ. The CDR3 extends over 14 amino acids. Here the CDR3 reads CASSYPRGQETQYF. The CDR3 nucleotides are TGTGCCAGCAGCTACCCCCGAGGACAGGAGACCCAGTACTTC. The whole variable domain, filled in from reference TRBV7-8 and TRBJ2-5, reads GAGVSQSPRYKVAKRGQDVALRCDPISGHVSLFWYQQALGQGPEFLTYFQNEAQLDKSGLPSDRFFAERPEGSVSTLKIQRTQQEDSAVYLCASSYPRGQETQYFGPGTRLLVL.

This clonotype was seen more than once but under ten times. This chain uses TRBV19 with TRBJ2-5; 9 nucleotides line up with TRBD1. The trim removed 4 bases at V and 1 base at J, leaving 4 bases unmatched. Germline V lookup: CDR1 LNHDA, CDR2 SQIVND (reference sequence). This CDR3 region has 15 residues. The CDR3 here is CASSRPGQGQETQYF. As DNA, the CDR3 is TGTGCCAGTAGTAGGCCGGGACAGGGCCAAGAGACCCAGTACTTC.

In its sample, this clonotype was seen many times. The rearrangement joins TRBV7-9 to TRBJ1-1; D remains ambiguous. V was shortened by 0 bases and J by 1 base, with 6 bases between the two germline ends. CDR1 is SEHNR, CDR2 FQNEAQ, per germline (reference sequence). The CDR3 has 14 amino acids. The DNA for the CDR3 is TGTGCCAGCAGCTTAGCGTCCGGGAACACTGAAGCTTTCTTT. Encoded protein: CASSLASGNTEAFF.

This sequence joins TRBV5-1 and TRBJ1-4; 10 bases agree with TRBD1. Germline V gene lookup returns CDR1 SGHRS and CDR2 YFSETQ. This CDR3 has 14 residues. Trimming removed 5 bases from V and 8 bases from J; junction bases left unmatched: 6. CDR3 sequence reads: CASSLTGGYEKLFF. Written as DNA, the CDR3 is TGCGCCAGCAGTTTGACAGGGGGCTACGAAAAACTGTTTTTT.

This clonotype was observed many times. The chain carries TRBV7-6 and TRBJ1-2; no clear D. Germline CDR1 SGHVS, CDR2 FNYEAQ. V dropped 1 base and J dropped 2 bases, with 8 bases sitting between them. The CDR3 has 14 residues. CDR3 loop: CASSLGRENYGYTF. CDR3 sequence (DNA): TGTGCCAGCAGCTTAGGACGGGAAAACTATGGCTACACCTTC.

The CDR3 DNA is TGTGCCAGCAGCTTACGTCGACGGAACACTGAAGCTTTCTTT. This translates into CASSLRRRNTEAFF. V is TRBV13 and J is TRBJ1-1; D is ambiguous. Germline values: CDR1 PRHDT, CDR2 FYEKMQ (reference sequence). This CDR3 has 14 residues. Trimming stripped 2 bases from V and 1 base from J, with 8 bases between.

The chain carries TRBV14 and TRBJ1-1; 9 positions agree with TRBD1. Germline CDR1 is SGHDN and CDR2 is FVKESK. This CDR3 contains 17 residues. The ends lost 0 bases at V and 4 bases at J; junction bases unmatched: 9. In DNA, the CDR3 is TGTGCCAGCAGCCAAGATCGGGGGACAGGGCGTCCCACTGAAGCTTTCTTT. It specifies CASSQDRGTGRPTEAFF.

This clonotype was counted at least ten times. The CDR3 DNA follows: TGTGCCAGCAGCCTTAACCCTGGGGGCATCACAGATACGCAGTATTTT. Amino acids: CASSLNPGGITDTQYF. The chain joins TRBV7-8 to TRBJ2-3; D is perhaps TRBD1 (6 bases). Trimming shortened V by 5 bases and J by 2 bases, and 17 bases separated the two germline ends. Germline CDR1 and CDR2: SGHVS and FQNEAQ. The CDR3 spans 16 residues.